A single T cell receptor beta chain is shown here with its context. What this receptor recognizes is not known. No qualities accompany the bases; no much larger clone lies one base away. The method was PCR. The data were produced on an Illumina HiSeq 2500. To reduce PCR and sequencing biases, unique molecular identifiers were incorporated into the TCR beta cDNA libraries. Every 1 to 10 million input T cells yielded roughly 500,000 cDNA molecules, meaning each molecule approximated one T cell. The patient libraries were prepared and sequenced using the same protocol as the earlier healthy control dataset. Within a given batch, samples were prepared together, multiplexed and sequenced on the same HiSeq lane. In the authors' own workflow: MIGEC was used to process the raw barcoded reads, and molecular identifier groups with only a single read were discarded before consensus assembly and CDR3 extraction. Clonotype tables were post-analysed with VDJtools, normalizing diversity by down-sampling all datasets to the smallest sample size. In repertoire overlap clustering, CDR3 amino acid sequences, but not nucleotide sequences, were matched to correct batch-related cross-sample contamination. The raw public data were reprocessed by TCRdb itself: fastp quality trimming at Q25, MiXCR clonotype calling, in-frame beta chains only. Each CDR3 protein appears once, grouped with its most common genes and DNA. V and J calls and clone size were set by TCRdb, not the authors. This sample gives about 570,000 distinct CDR3 sequences in total; approximately 31% of them show up just once. Together, the top ten hold 4.5% to 7.5% of the sample.

To demonstrate the VDJtools post-analysis software, TCR beta repertoires were profiled from the peripheral blood of about 14 young patients with multiple sclerosis. The multiple sclerosis patients were children and adolescents ranging in age from about 6 to 17 years. This record comes from a study of post-analysis software for immune sequencing data (dated by TCRdb to about 2015). With respect to the entire study: Disease courses on record covered relapsing-remitting, secondary progressive and progressive-relapsing multiple sclerosis, though some patients had no subtype annotation. The patient repertoires were set against around eleven previously published healthy control repertoires from donors whose ages ranged from roughly 6 to 27 years. A subset of samples was prepared in parallel using single-end sample barcoding, then pooled and co-amplified after Illumina adapter ligation. Study-wide findings and limitations: Patients showed significantly higher frequencies than controls for a handful of TRBV segments, among them TRBV5-6, TRBV5-1 and TRBV20-1. Significantly lower normalized Chao1 diversity was found in multiple sclerosis patients than in controls, suggesting substantial peripheral T-cell clonal expansion. Strong co-clustering of samples prepared in the same batch was shown by direct clustering with F measure, prompting a batch-effect correction. The multiple sclerosis patient group was slightly younger than the control group.

From V the trimming removes 8 bases and from J it removes 2 bases, while the gene matches leave 9 bases of the junction unaccounted for. The germline V gene yields SNHLY for CDR1 and FYNNEI for CDR2. The CDR3 starts with the cysteine, ends with the phenylalanine, and has 14 residues. Kept here is only the CDR3 DNA, which spans 42 bases and is read in frame from base 1. This chain joins TRBV2 to TRBJ2-7; TRBD1 matches 7 bases in the middle. The specimen was blood. The sequence was collected from a girl under 18 with multiple sclerosis. Here the CDR3 is given as CASPKGGIPYEQYF. The nucleotide sequence reads TGTGCCAGCCCCAAAGGGGGCATTCCCTACGAGCAGTACTTC.